This entry features one T cell receptor (beta chain) sequence. The antigen is unknown. TCRdb redid the calling of the reads with MiXCR, one entry per CDR3 protein. The sample carries around 540,000 distinct CDR3 sequences, roughly a third recorded once. The data were taken from a study of T cell repertoires in cytomegalovirus infection. For the study at large: HLA-B-restricted CMV epitopes that are well studied were used alongside recently identified HLA-C-restricted ones. Public TCR beta signatures provided an indication of both CMV infection and a matching HLA type.

This receptor was taken from a human donor in good health (CMV status not recorded). Some clones in this sample may be carry-over from other donors' samples. The sample here was cultured PBMCs, taken from culture after CMV antigen stimulation.

CDR3 in DNA: TGTGCCAGCAGTTTATTGCCCCTTAACTATGGCTACACCTTC. It is translated as CASSLLPLNYGYTF. The chain joins TRBV28 to TRBJ1-2; D uncertain. Germline V gives CDR1 MDHEN, CDR2 SYDVKM. The V end was cut by 1 base, the J end by 1 base, with 7 bases between. This CDR3 is 14 amino acids long.